These 23 T cell receptor beta chains share one sample of origin, sequenced in a study of T cell responses to AZD1222 COVID-19 vaccine. Profiling relied on immunoSEQ multiplex PCR, and the TCRdb table lists in-frame clones only, not all of them. The data hold 90,000 to 130,000 clones, with 70% to 90% observed a single time. The starting material was peripheral blood, obtained on day 0 of AZD1222 vaccination. Receptor source: an adult in good health.

The chain has TRBV24-1 and TRBJ1-2; the match to TRBD1 covers 9 bases. Trimming at V came to 3 bases and at J to 7 bases, leaving 8 bases not matched to a gene. Per the germline V gene, CDR1 is KGHDR and CDR2 is SFDVKD. This CDR3 comprises 15 residues. CDR3 sequence: CATSDRQGDLSGYTF. As DNA, the CDR3 is TGTGCCACCAGTGATCGACAGGGGGATCTGTCTGGCTACACCTTC.

V and J are TRBV7-9 and TRBJ1-5; D not resolved. CDR3 size: 13 residues. The V end lost 1 base, the J end lost 4 bases, and 5 bases lay between the germline ends. Germline CDR1 SEHNR, CDR2 FQNEAQ (reference sequence). Here the CDR3 reads CASSLERNQPQHF. CDR3 DNA sequence: TGTGCCAGCAGCTTAGAAAGGAATCAGCCCCAGCATTTT.

The chain employs TRBV3-1 (or the pseudogene TRBV3-2) and TRBJ1-6; D uncertain. The CDR3 sequence is 13 residues long. V was clipped by 4 bases and J by 8 bases, with 9 bases between them. Looked up from germline, CDR1 is LGHDT and CDR2 is YNNKEL (reference sequence). For the CDR3, the DNA is TGTGCCAGCAGCCCTGTACCGGATTCACCCCTCCACTTT. Translating it yields CASSPVPDSPLHF.

This rearrangement joins TRBV20-1 to TRBJ2-5, with 9 bases fitting TRBD2. Per the germline V gene, CDR1 is DFQATT and CDR2 is SNEGSKA (reference sequence). This CDR3 spans 11 amino acids. The CDR3 sequence is CATSGGETQYF. The CDR3 coding sequence is TGCGCGACTAGCGGTGGAGAGACCCAGTACTTC.

The chain recombines TRBV18 with TRBJ2-7, with 7 bases aligning to TRBD1. This CDR3 contains 14 residues. Germline CDR1 is KGHSH and CDR2 is LQKENI. The J segment lost 2 bases and the V segment lost 5 bases, leaving 6 bases of the junction unmatched. The CDR3 protein is CASSSGTDTYEQYF. CDR3 sequence (DNA): TGTGCCAGCTCATCCGGGACAGACACCTACGAGCAGTACTTC.

This clone was detected a few times. The chain recombines TRBV6-1 with TRBJ1-2; no reliable D call. The germline gives CDR1 MNHNS, CDR2 SASEGT. The V gene lost 3 bases and the J gene lost 4 bases, with 6 bases spanning the gap. The CDR3 is 12 amino acids. The chain's CDR3 is CASSDSSYGYTF. The CDR3 DNA is TGTGCCAGCAGTGACAGCTCCTATGGCTACACCTTC.

This chain joins TRBV7-2 and TRBJ2-1; TRBD2 aligns across 10 bases. Germline CDR1 SGHTA, CDR2 FQGNSA. V lost 4 bases and J lost 2; bases outside the gene matches: 14. The CDR3 has 19 amino acids. The CDR3 sequence: CASSSPGQRGGLTYNEQFF. In DNA, the CDR3 is TGTGCCAGCAGCTCCCCGGGGCAGCGGGGGGGCCTCACCTACAATGAGCAGTTCTTC.

This chain links TRBV7-2 with TRBJ1-2, with a tentative D call TRBD1 (5 bases). The CDR3 spans 13 residues. Germline CDR1 and CDR2: SGHTA and FQGNSA. Trimming took off 5 bases at V and 3 bases at J, with 10 bases between the two ends. The CDR3 DNA reads as TGTGCCAGCAGCCGGCGGGGGGACTATGGCTACACCTTC. Protein product: CASSRRGDYGYTF.

The rearrangement uses TRBV6-2 or TRBV6-3 and TRBJ1-4; no clear D. The CDR3 loop spans 16 amino acids. From germline, CDR1 is MNHEY and CDR2 SVGEGT. V was trimmed by 2 bases and J by 1 base, leaving 11 bases between them. CDR3 protein: CASSYPPGLTNEKLFF. Written as DNA, the CDR3 is TGTGCCAGCAGTTACCCTCCGGGGTTAACTAATGAAAAACTGTTTTTT.

This clone turned up a few times. This chain joins TRBV18 and TRBJ1-2, with 7 bases matching TRBD1. The CDR3 extends over 14 amino acids. The germline gives CDR1 KGHSH, CDR2 LQKENI. V dropped 3 bases and J dropped 6; count of bases not matched to a gene: 7. CDR3 loop: CASSPTGTANGYTF. In nucleotides, the CDR3 is TGTGCCAGCTCACCTACCGGGACAGCAAATGGCTACACCTTC.

The chain joins TRBV11-2 to TRBJ2-2; D assignment may be TRBD1 or TRBD2 (5 bases each). There are 15 residues in the CDR3. CDR1 and CDR2 (germline): SGHAT, FQNNGV. V was pared by 4 bases and J by 1 base, with 10 bases between. The CDR3 loop reads CASSSGTVNTGELFF. In DNA form, the CDR3 reads TGTGCCAGCAGCTCCGGGACGGTGAACACCGGGGAGCTGTTTTTT.

This chain uses TRBV7-2 with TRBJ1-5, with D possibly TRBD1 on 5 matching bases. CDR3 length: 15 residues. Trimming cost V 1 base and J 5 bases, with 12 bases left between them. CDR1 and CDR2 from the germline V gene are SGHTA and FQGNSA. CDR3 nucleotide sequence: TGTGCCAGCAGCTTAGGGGCAGGGACCTATCAGCCCCAGCATTTT. Translation gives CASSLGAGTYQPQHF.

This clone is a singleton in its sample. The J gene is TRBJ1-5, the V gene TRBV2; possible D gene TRBD1, 5 bases. V shed 6 bases and J shed 1 base, with 13 bases lying between them. Germline values: CDR1 SNHLY, CDR2 FYNNEI. CDR3 size: 15 residues. The CDR3 nucleotides read TGTGCCAGCAGCTTGGAAAGGGGCAGCAATCAGCCCCAGCATTTT. Its translation is CASSLERGSNQPQHF.

V gene TRBV2 combines with J gene TRBJ1-6; TRBD1 aligns across 7 bases. The germline V gene encodes CDR1 SNHLY and CDR2 FYNNEI. J was trimmed by 9 bases and V by 7 bases; bases with no gene match: 6. The CDR3 is 13 residues long. The CDR3 sequence: CASIPRDSSPLHF. The CDR3 DNA follows: TGTGCCAGCATTCCACGGGACAGTTCACCCCTCCACTTT.

The J gene is TRBJ1-1, the V gene TRBV6-1; possibly TRBD1 for D (6 bases). The ends were cut back, 2 bases at V and 4 bases at J, with 8 bases in the middle. CDR3 length equals 13 residues. Germline CDR1 MNHNS, CDR2 SASEGT. DNA of the CDR3: TGTGCCAGCAGTGAACAGGGGTCCACTGAAGCTTTCTTT. Translated, it gives CASSEQGSTEAFF.

This clone was seen a handful of times. The V and J genes are TRBV14 and TRBJ2-2; weak D call: TRBD1 (6 bases). This CDR3 region has 13 residues. V was trimmed by 4 bases and J by 6 bases, leaving 9 bases between them. Germline CDR1 SGHDN, CDR2 FVKESK. CDR3: CASSRQDPGELFF. CDR3 DNA sequence: TGTGCCAGCAGCCGACAGGATCCCGGGGAGCTGTTTTTT.

Sample share makes this clone medium-sized. The rearrangement uses TRBV7-8 and TRBJ2-2; the D is unclear. The germline V gene has CDR1 SGHVS and CDR2 FQNEAQ. V lost 1 base to trimming and J lost 0 bases, with 12 bases between them. This CDR3 region has 17 residues. The CDR3 spells CASSLVGGRSNTGELFF. Written as DNA, the CDR3 is TGTGCCAGCAGCTTAGTAGGTGGGCGATCGAACACCGGGGAGCTGTTTTTT. Supplemented by reference TRBV7-8 and TRBJ2-2, the full variable domain reads GAGVSQSPRYKVAKRGQDVALRCDPISGHVSLFWYQQALGQGPEFLTYFQNEAQLDKSGLPSDRFFAERPEGSVSTLKIQRTQQEDSAVYLCASSLVGGRSNTGELFFGEGSRLTVL.

This clone has more than one count but fewer than ten. The chain combines TRBV5-1 with TRBJ1-2; the D is unclear. V was cut by 5 bases and J by 4 bases, with 15 bases left in between. The germline V gene encodes CDR1 SGHRS and CDR2 YFSETQ. This CDR3 comprises 14 residues. The CDR3 DNA is TGCGCCAGCAGTAATACACGGACGAGCTATGGCTACACCTTC. Its protein is CASSNTRTSYGYTF.

The chain combines TRBV28 with TRBJ1-2; TRBD1 aligns across 8 bases. CDR3 length: 12 amino acids. CDR1 is MDHEN, CDR2 SYDVKM, per germline. V dropped 8 bases and J dropped 8; count of bases not matched to a gene: 7. Here the CDR3 reads CASLRGLGGYTF. The CDR3 nucleotides read TGTGCCAGCCTCAGGGGGCTAGGCGGCTACACCTTC.

CDR3 in amino acids: CASSEGGGRVEQYF. CDR3 coding DNA: TGTGCCAGCAGTGAAGGTGGTGGCCGTGTCGAGCAGTACTTC. J is TRBJ2-7 and V is TRBV6-1; D gene uncertain. The CDR3 spans 14 residues. V lost 1 base, J lost 6 bases, and 13 bases lay in between. Germline-derived CDR1 and CDR2 are MNHNS and SASEGT.

Concerning this clone: The limits of the CDR3 on the DNA are not certain, so only TCRdb's listed CDR3 is given. V gene TRBV5-1 combines with J gene TRBJ2-3; the D segment call TRBD2 is taken from the table without a DNA check. Counting both end residues, the CDR3 totals 13 amino acids. Per the germline V gene, CDR1 is SGHRS and CDR2 is YFSETQ. CDR3 sequence reads: CASSFGPGDTQYF.

The chain has TRBV6-5 and TRBJ1-5, with unresolved D. V was pared by 11 bases and J by 1 base, with 18 bases between. Germline CDR1 is MNHEY and CDR2 is SVGAGI. The CDR3 loop spans 15 amino acids. Written as DNA, the CDR3 is TGTGCCTCCCATCTGTCGGCTAGGAGCAATCAGCCCCAGCATTTT. This translates into CASHLSARSNQPQHF.

The chain joins TRBV6-6 to TRBJ1-6; D unresolved. V lost 2 bases, J lost 7 bases, and 15 bases lay in between. This CDR3 region has 16 residues. Germline V CDR1 and CDR2: MNHNY, SVGAGI (reference sequence). CDR3 sequence reads: CASSYPPGRSNSPLHF. CDR3 sequence (DNA): TGTGCCAGCAGTTACCCCCCCGGACGGTCCAATTCACCCCTCCACTTT.